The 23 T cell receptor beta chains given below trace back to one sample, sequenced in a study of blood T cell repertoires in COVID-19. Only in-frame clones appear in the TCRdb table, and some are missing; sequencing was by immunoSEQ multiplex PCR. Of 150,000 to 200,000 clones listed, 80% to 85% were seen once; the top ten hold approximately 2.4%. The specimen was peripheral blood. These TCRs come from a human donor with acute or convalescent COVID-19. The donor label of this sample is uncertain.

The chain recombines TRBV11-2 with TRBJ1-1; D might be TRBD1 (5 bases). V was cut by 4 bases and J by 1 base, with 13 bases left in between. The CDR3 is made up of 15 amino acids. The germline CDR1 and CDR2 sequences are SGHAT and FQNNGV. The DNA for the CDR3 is TGTGCCAGCAGCTACCTCGGGCAGGGGAACACTGAAGCTTTCTTT. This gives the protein CASSYLGQGNTEAFF.

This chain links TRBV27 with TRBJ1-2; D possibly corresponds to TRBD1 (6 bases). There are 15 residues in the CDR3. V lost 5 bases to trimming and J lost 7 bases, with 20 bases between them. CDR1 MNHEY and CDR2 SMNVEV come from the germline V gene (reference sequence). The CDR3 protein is CASSPRGLRLGGYTF. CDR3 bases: TGTGCCAGCAGTCCGAGGGGGTTGAGGCTTGGTGGCTACACCTTC.

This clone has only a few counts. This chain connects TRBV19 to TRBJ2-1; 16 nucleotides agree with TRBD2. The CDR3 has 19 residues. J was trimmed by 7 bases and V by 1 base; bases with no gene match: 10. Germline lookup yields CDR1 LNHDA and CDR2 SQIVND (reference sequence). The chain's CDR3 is CASSIGPGLAGGLLNEQFF. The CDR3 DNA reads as TGTGCCAGTAGTATAGGTCCGGGACTAGCGGGAGGGCTTTTAAATGAGCAGTTCTTC. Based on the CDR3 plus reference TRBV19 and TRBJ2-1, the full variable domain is DGGITQSPKYLFRKEGQNVTLSCEQNLNHDAMYWYRQDPGQGLRLIYYSQIVNDFQKGDIAEGYSVSREKKESFPLTVTSAQKNPTAFYLCASSIGPGLAGGLLNEQFFGPGTRLTVL.

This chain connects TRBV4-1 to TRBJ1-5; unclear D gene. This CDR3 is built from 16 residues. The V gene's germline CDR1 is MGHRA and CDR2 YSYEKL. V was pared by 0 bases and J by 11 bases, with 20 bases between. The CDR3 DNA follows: TGCGCCAGCAGCCAAGATGCTTGGAGTTCGCAATCAGCCCAGCATTTT. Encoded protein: CASSQDAWSSQSAQHF.

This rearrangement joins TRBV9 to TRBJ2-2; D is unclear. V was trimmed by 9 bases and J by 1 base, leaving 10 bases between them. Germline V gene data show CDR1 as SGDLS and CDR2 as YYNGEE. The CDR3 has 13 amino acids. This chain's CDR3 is CATRSGNTGELFF. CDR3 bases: TGTGCCACTCGGTCCGGGAACACCGGGGAGCTGTTTTTT.

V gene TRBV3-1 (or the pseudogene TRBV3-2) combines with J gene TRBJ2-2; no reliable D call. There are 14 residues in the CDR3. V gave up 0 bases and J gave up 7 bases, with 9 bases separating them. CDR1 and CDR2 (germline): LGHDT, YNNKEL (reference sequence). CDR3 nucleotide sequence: TGTGCCAGCAGCCAAGACGTGAGAGGCGGGGAGCTGTTTTTT. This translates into CASSQDVRGGELFF.

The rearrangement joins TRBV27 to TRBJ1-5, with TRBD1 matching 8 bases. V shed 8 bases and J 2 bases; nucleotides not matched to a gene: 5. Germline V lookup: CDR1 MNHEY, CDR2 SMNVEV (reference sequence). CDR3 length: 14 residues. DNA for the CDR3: TGTGCCAGCCGCCCGGGACAGGGCAATCAGCCCCAGCATTTT. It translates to CASRPGQGNQPQHF.

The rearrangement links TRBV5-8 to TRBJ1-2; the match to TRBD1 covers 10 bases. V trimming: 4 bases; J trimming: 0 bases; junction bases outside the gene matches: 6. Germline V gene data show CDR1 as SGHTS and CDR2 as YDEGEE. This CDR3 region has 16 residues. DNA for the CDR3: TGTGCCAGCAGCACCGACAGGGGGCGAGCTAACTATGGCTACACCTTC. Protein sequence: CASSTDRGRANYGYTF.

The CDR3 is CAWSGQGYNSPLHF. For the CDR3, the DNA is TGTGCCTGGAGTGGTCAGGGGTATAATTCACCCCTCCACTTT. V gene TRBV30 combines with J gene TRBJ1-6, with a weak D call TRBD1 (6 bases). Germline loops: CDR1 GTSNPN, CDR2 SVGIG (reference sequence). This CDR3 contains 14 residues. The ends were cut back, 1 base at V and 4 bases at J, with 8 bases in the middle.

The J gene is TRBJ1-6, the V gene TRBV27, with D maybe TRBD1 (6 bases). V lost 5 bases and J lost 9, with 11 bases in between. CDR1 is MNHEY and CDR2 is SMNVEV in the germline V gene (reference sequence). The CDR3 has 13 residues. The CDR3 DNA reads TGTGCCAGCAGTGGGACACAGGGTTCACCCCTCCACTTT. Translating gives CASSGTQGSPLHF.

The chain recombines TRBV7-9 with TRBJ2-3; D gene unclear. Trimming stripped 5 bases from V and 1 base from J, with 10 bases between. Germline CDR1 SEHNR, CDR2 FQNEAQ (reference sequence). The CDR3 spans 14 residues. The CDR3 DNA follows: TGTGCCAGCAGCGCTCAGGTTGGCACAGATACGCAGTATTTT. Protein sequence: CASSAQVGTDTQYF. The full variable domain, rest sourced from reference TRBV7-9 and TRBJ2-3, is DTGVSQNPRHKITKRGQNVTFRCDPISEHNRLYWYRQTLGQGPEFLTYFQNEAQLEKSRLLSDRFSAERPKGSFSTLEIQRTEQGDSAMYLCASSAQVGTDTQYFGPGTRLTVL.

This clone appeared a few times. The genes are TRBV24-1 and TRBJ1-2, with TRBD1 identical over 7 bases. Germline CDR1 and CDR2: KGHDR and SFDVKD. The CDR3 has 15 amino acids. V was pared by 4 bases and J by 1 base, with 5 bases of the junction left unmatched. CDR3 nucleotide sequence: TGTGCCACCAGTGACGCCGGGACAGTTAACTATGGCTACACCTTC. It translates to CATSDAGTVNYGYTF.

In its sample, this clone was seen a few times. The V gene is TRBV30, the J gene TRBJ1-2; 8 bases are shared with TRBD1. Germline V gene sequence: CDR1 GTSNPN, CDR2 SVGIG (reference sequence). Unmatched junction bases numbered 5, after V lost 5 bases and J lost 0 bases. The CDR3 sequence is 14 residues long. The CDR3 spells CAWFDRGANYGYTF. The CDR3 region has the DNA TGTGCCTGGTTCGACAGGGGAGCTAACTATGGCTACACCTTC. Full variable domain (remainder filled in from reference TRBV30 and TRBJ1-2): SQTIHQWPATLVQPVGSPLSLECTVEGTSNPNLYWYRQAAGRGLQLLFYSVGIGQISSEVPQNLSASRPQDRQFILSSKKLLLSDSGFYLCAWFDRGANYGYTFGSGTRLTVV.

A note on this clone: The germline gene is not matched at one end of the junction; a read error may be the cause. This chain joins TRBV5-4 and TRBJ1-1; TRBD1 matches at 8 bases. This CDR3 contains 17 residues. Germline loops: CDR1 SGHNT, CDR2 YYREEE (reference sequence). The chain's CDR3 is CASRLAGQAYMNTEAFF. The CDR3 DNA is TGTGCCAGCAGATTGGCGGGACAGGCATACATGAACACTGAAGCTTTCTTT.

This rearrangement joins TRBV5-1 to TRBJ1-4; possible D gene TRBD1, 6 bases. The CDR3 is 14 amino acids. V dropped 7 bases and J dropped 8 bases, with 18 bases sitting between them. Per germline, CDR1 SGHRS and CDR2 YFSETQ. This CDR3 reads CASSQGGSAEKLFF. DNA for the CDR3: TGCGCCAGCTCACAGGGAGGGAGCGCGGAAAAACTGTTTTTT.

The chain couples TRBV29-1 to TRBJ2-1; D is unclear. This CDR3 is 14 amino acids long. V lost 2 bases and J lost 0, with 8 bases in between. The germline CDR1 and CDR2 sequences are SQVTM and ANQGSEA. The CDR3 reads CSVERPGSYNEQFF. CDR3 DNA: TGCAGCGTTGAAAGGCCGGGCTCCTACAATGAGCAGTTCTTC.

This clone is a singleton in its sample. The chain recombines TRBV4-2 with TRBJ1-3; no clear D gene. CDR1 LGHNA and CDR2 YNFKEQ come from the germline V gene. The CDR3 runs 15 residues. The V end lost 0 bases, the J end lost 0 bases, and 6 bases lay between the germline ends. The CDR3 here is CASSQEATSGNTIYF. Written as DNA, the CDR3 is TGTGCCAGCAGCCAAGAGGCAACCTCTGGAAACACCATATATTTT.

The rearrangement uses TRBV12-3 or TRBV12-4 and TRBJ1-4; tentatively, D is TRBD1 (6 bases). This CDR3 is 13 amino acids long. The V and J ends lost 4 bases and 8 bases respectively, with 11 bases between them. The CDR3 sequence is CASSSQGNEKLFF. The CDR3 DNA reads TGTGCCAGCAGTTCACAGGGAAACGAAAAACTGTTTTTT.

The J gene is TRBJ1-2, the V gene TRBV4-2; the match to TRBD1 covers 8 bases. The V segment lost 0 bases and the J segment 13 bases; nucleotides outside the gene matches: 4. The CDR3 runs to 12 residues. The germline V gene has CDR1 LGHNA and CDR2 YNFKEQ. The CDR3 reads CASSQDGTGTTF. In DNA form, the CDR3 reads TGTGCCAGCAGCCAAGACGGGACAGGAACCACCTTC.

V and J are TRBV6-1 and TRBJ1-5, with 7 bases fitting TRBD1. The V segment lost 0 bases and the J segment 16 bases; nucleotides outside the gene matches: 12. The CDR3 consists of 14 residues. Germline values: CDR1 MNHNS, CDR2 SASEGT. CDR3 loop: CASSEAIFGTANHF. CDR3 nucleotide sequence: TGTGCCAGCAGTGAAGCGATATTTGGGACAGCCAACCATTTT.

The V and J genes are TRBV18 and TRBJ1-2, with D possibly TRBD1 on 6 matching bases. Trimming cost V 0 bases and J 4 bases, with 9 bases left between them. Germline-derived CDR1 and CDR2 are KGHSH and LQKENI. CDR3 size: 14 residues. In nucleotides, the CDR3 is TGTGCCAGCTCACCACCGGGGGCCGGCTATGGCTACACCTTC. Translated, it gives CASSPPGAGYGYTF.

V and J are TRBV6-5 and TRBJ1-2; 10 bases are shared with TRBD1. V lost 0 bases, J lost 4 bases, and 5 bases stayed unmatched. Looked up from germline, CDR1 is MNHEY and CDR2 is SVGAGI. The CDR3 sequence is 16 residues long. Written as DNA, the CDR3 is TGTGCCAGCAGTTACTCGGGACAGGGGCGTTCCTATGGCTACACCTTC. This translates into CASSYSGQGRSYGYTF.

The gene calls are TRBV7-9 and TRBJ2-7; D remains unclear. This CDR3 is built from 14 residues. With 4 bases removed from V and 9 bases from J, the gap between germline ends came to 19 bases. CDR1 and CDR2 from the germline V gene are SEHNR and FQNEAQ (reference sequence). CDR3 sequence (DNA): TGTGCCAGCAGCTCTGGCATGGCAGCGTGGCGGCAGTACTTC. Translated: CASSSGMAAWRQYF.